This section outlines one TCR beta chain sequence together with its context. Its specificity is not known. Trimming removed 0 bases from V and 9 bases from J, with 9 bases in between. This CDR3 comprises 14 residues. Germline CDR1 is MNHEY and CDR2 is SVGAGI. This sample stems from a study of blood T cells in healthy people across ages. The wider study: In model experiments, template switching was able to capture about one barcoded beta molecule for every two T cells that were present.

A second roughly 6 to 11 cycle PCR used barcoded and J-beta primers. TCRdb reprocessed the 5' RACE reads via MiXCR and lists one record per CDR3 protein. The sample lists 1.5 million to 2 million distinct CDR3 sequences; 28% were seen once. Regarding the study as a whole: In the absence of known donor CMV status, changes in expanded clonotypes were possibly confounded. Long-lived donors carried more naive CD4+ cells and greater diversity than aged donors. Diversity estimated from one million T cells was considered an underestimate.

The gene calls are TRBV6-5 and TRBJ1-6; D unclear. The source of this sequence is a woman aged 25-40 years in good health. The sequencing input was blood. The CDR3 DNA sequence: TGTGCCAGCAGTTACTCTGGCAGCCGTTCACCCCTCCACTTT. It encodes CASSYSGSRSPLHF.